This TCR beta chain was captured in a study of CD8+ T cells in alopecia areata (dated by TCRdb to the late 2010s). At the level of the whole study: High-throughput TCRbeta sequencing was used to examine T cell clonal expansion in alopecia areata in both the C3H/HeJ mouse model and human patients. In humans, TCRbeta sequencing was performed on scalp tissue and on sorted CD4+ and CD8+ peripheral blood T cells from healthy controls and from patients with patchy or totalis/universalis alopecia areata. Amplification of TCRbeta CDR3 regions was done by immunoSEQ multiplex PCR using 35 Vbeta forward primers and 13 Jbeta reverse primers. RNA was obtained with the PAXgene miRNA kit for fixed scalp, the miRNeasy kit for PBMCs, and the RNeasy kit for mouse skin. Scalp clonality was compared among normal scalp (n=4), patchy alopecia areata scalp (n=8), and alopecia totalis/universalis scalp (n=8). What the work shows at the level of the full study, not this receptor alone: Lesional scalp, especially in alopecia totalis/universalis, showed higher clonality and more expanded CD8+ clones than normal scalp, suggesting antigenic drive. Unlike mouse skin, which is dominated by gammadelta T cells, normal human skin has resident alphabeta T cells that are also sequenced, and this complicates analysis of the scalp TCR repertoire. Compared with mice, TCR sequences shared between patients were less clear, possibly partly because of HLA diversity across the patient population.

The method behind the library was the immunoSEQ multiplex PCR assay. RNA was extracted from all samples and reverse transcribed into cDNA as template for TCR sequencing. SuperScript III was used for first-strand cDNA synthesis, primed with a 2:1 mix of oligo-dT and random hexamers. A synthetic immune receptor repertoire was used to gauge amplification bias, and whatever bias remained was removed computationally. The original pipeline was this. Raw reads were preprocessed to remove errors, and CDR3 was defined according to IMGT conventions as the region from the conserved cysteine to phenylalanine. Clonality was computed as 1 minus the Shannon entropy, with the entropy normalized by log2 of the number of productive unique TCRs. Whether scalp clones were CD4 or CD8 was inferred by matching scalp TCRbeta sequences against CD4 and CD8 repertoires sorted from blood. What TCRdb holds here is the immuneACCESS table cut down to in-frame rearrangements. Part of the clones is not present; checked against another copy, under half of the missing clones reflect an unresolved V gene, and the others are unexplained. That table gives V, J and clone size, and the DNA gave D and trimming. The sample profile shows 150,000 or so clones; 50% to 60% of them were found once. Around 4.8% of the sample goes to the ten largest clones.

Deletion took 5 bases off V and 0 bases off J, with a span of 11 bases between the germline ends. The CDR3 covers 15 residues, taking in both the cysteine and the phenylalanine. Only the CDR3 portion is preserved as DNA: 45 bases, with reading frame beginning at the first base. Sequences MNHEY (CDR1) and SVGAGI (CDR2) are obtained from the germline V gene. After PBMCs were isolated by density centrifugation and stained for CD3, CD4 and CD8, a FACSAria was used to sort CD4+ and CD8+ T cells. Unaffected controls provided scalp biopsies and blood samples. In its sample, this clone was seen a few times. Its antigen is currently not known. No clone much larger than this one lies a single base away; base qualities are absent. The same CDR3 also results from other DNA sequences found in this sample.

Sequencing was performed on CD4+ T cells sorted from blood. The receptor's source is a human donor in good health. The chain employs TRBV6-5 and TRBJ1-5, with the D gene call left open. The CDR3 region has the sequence CASSPSGSSNQPQHF. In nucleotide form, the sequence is TGTGCCAGCAGTCCGAGTGGCAGTAGCAATCAGCCCCAGCATTTT.